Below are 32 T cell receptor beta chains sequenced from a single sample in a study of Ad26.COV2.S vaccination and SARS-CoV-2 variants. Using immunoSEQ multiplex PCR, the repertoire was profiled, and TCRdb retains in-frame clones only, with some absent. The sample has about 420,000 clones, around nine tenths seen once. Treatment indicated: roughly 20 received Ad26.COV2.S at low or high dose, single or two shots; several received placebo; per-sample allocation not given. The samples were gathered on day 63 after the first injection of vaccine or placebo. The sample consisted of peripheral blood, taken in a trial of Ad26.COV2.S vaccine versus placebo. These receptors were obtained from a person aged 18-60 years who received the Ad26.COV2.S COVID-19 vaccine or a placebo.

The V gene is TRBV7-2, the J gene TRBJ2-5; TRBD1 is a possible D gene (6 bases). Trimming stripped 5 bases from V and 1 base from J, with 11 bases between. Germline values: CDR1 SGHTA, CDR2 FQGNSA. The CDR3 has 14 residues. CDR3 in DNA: TGTGCCAGCAGCCCAAGGACAGCCCAAGAGACCCAGTACTTC. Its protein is CASSPRTAQETQYF.

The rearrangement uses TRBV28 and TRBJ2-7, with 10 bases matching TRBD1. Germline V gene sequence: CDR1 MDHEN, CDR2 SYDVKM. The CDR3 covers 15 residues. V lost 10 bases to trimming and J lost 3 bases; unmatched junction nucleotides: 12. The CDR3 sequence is CATLDPGQGIYEQYF. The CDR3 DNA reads TGTGCCACTCTTGACCCGGGACAGGGGATCTACGAGCAGTACTTC.

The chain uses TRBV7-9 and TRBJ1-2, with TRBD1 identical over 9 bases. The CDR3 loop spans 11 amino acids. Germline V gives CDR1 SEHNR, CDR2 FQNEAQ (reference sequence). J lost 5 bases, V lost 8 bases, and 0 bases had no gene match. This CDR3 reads CASGTGYGYTF. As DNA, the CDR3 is TGTGCCAGCGGGACAGGGTATGGCTACACCTTC. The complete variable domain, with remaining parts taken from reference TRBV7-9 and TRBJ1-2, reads DTGVSQNPRHKITKRGQNVTFRCDPISEHNRLYWYRQTLGQGPEFLTYFQNEAQLEKSRLLSDRFSAERPKGSFSTLEIQRTEQGDSAMYLCASGTGYGYTFGSGTRLTVV.

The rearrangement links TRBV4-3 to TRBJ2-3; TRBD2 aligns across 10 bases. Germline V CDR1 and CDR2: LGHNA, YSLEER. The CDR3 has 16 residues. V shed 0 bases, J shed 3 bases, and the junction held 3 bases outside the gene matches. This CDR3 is CASSQESAGGTDTQYF. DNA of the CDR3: TGCGCCAGCAGCCAAGAATCAGCGGGGGGGACAGATACGCAGTATTTT.

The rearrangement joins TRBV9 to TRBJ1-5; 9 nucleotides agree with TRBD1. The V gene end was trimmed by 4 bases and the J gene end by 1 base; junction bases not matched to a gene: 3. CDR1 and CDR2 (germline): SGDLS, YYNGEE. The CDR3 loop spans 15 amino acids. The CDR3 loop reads CASSPGTGSNQPQHF. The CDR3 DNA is TGTGCCAGCAGCCCAGGGACAGGGAGCAATCAGCCCCAGCATTTT.

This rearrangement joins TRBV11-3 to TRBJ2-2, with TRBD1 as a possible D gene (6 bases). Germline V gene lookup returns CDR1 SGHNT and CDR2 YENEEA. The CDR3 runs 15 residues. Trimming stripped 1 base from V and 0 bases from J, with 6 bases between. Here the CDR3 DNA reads TGTGCCAGCAGCTTAGCAGGGGCGAACACCGGGGAGCTGTTTTTT. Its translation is CASSLAGANTGELFF.

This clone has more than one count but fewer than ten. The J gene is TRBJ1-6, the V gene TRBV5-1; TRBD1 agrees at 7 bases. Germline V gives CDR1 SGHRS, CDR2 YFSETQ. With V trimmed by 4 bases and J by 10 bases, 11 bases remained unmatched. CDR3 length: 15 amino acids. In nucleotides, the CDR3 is TGCGCCAGCAGCCCCGGGACAGCAAGACAGTCACCCCTCCACTTT. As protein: CASSPGTARQSPLHF.

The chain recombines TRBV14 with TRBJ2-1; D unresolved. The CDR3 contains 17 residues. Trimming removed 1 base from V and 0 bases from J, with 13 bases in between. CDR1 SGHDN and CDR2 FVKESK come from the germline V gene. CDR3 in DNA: TGTGCCAGCAGCCAAGGGGATATTCCTCGCTCCTACAATGAGCAGTTCTTC. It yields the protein CASSQGDIPRSYNEQFF. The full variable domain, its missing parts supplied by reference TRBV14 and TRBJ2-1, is EAGVTQFPSHSVIEKGQTVTLRCDPISGHDNLYWYRRVMGKEIKFLLHFVKESKQDESGMPNNRFLAERTGGTYSTLKVQPAELEDSGVYFCASSQGDIPRSYNEQFFGPGTRLTVL.

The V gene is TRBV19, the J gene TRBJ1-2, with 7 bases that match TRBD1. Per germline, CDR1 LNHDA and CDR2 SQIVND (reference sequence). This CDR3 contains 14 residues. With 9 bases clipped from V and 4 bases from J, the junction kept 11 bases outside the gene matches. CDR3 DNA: TGTGCCAGCCTCGTGACAGGGATTCCCTATGGCTACACCTTC. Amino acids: CASLVTGIPYGYTF.

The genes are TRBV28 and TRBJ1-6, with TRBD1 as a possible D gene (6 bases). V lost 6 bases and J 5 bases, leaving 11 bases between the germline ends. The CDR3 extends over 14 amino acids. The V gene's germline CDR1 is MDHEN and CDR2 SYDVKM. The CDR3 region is CASRGDNDNSPLHF. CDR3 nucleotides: TGTGCCAGCAGGGGGGACAATGATAATTCACCCCTCCACTTT. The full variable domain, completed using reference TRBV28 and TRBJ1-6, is DVKVTQSSRYLVKRTGEKVFLECVQDMDHENMFWYRQDPGLGLRLIYFSYDVKMKEKGDIPEGYSVSREKKERFSLILESASTNQTSMYLCASRGDNDNSPLHFGNGTRLTVT.

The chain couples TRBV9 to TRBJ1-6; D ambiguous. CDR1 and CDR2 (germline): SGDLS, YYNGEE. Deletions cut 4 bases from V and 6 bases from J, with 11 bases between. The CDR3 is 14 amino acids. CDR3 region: CASSIRLSNSPLHF. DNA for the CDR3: TGTGCCAGCAGCATAAGGCTAAGTAATTCACCCCTCCACTTT.

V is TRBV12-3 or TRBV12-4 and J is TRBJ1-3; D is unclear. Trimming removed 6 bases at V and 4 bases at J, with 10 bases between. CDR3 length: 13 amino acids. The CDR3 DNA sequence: TGTGCCAGCAGGGAGGCTTACGGAAACACCATATATTTT. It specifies CASREAYGNTIYF.

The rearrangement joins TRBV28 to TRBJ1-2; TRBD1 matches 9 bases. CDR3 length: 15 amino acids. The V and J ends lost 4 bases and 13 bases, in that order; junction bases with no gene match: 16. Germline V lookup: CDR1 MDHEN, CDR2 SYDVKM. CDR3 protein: CASSSNRGRKEKGTF. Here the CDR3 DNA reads TGTGCCAGCAGTTCCAACAGGGGGCGCAAGGAAAAGGGCACCTTC.

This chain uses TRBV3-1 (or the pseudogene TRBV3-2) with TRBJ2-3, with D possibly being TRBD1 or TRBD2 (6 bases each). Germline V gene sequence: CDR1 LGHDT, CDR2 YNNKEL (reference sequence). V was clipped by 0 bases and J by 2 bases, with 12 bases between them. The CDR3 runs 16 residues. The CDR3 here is CASSQDPGEATDTQYF. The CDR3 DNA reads TGTGCCAGCAGCCAAGATCCAGGGGAGGCCACAGATACGCAGTATTTT.

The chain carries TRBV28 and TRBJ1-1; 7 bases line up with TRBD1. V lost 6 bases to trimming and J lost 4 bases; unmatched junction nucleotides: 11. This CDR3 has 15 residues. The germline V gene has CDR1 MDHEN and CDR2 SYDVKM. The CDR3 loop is CASSTDRVVFTEAFF. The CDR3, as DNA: TGTGCCAGCAGCACTGACAGGGTAGTGTTCACTGAAGCTTTCTTT.

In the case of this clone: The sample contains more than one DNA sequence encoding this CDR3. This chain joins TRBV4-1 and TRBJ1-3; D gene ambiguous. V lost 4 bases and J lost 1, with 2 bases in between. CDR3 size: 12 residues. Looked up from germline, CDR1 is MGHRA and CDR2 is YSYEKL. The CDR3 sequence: CASSPSGNTIYF. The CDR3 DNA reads TGCGCCAGCAGCCCGTCTGGAAACACCATATATTTT.

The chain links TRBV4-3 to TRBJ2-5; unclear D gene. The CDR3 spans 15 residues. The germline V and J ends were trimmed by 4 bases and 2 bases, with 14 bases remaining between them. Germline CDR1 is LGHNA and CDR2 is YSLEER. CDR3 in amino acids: CASSLGWGIQETQYF. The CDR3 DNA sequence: TGCGCCAGCAGCCTGGGATGGGGTATTCAAGAGACCCAGTACTTC.

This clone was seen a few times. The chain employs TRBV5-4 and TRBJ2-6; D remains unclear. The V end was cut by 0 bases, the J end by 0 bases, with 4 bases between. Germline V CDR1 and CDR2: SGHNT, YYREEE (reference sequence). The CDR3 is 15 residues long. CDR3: CASSLDSSGANVLTF. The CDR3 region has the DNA TGTGCCAGCAGCTTGGATAGCTCTGGGGCCAACGTCCTGACTTTC.

CDR3 sequence: CASSLKVGGEADTQYF. The CDR3 DNA is TGCGCCAGCAGCTTAAAGGTGGGGGGAGAGGCAGATACGCAGTATTTT. The rearrangement uses TRBV5-1 and TRBJ2-3, with D possibly being TRBD2 (6 bases). The germline V gene encodes CDR1 SGHRS and CDR2 YFSETQ. V gave up 2 bases and J gave up 4 bases, with 17 bases separating them. The CDR3 has 16 residues.

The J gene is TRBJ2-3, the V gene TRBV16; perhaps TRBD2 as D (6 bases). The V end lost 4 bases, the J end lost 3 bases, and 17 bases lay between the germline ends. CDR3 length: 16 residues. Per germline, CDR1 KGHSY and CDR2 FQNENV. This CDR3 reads CASSLPRFLATDTQYF. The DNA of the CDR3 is TGTGCCAGCAGCCTTCCTAGGTTTCTAGCGACAGATACGCAGTATTTT. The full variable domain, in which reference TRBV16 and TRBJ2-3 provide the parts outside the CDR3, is GEEVAQTPKHLVRGEGQKAKLYCAPIKGHSYVFWYQQVLKNEFKFLISFQNENVFDETGMPKERFSAKCLPNSPCSLEIQATKLEDSAVYFCASSLPRFLATDTQYFGPGTRLTVL.

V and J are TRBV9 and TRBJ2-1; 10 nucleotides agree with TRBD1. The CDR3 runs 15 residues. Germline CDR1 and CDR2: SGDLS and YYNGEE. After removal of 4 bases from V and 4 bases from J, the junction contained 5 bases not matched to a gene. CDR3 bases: TGTGCCAGCAGCCTGACAGGGGGCCAATACAATGAGCAGTTCTTC. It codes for CASSLTGGQYNEQFF. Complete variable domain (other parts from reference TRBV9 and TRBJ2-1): DSGVTQTPKHLITATGQRVTLRCSPRSGDLSVYWYQQSLDQGLQFLIQYYNGEERAKGNILERFSAQQFPDLHSELNLSSLELGDSALYFCASSLTGGQYNEQFFGPGTRLTVL.

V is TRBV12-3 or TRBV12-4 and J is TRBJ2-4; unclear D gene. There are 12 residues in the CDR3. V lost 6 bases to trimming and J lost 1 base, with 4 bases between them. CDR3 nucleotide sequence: TGTGCCAGCAGGGGGGCCAAAAACATTCAGTACTTC. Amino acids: CASRGAKNIQYF.

CDR3 loop: CASSLVPEGGKLFF. Here the CDR3 DNA reads TGTGCCAGCAGCTTAGTTCCCGAGGGCGGAAAACTGTTTTTT. This sequence joins TRBV7-2 and TRBJ1-4; no firm D call. Germline-derived CDR1 and CDR2 are SGHTA and FQGNSA. Trimming took 1 base from V and 10 from J, leaving 13 bases between them. The CDR3 spans 14 residues.

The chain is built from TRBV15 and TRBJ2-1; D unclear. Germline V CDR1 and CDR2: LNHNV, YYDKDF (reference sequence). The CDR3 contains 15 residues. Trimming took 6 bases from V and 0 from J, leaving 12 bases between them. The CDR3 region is CATRTSASSYNEQFF. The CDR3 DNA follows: TGTGCCACCAGAACCTCAGCTAGCTCCTACAATGAGCAGTTCTTC.

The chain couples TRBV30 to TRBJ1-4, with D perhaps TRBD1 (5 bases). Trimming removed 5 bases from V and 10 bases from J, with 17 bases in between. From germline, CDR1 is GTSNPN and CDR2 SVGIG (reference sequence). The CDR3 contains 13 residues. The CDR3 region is CAWGLRGAAKLFF. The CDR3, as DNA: TGTGCCTGGGGGCTGAGGGGCGCCGCAAAACTGTTTTTT.

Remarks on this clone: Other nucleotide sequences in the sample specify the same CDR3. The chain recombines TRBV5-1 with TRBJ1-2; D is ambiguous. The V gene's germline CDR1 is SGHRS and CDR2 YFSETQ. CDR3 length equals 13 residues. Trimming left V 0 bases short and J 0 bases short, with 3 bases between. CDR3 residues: CASSLGSNYGYTF. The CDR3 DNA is TGCGCCAGCAGCTTGGGGTCTAACTATGGCTACACCTTC.

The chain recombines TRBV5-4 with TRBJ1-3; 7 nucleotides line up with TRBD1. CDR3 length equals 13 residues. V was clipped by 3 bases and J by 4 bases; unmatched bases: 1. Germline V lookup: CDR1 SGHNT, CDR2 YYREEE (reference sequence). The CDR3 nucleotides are TGTGCCAGCAGCTCGACAGGGGGAAACACCATATATTTT. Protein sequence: CASSSTGGNTIYF.

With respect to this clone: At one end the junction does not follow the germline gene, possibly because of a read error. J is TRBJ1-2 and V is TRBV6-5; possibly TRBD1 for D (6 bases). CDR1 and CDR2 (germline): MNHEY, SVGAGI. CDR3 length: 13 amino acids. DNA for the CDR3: TGTGCCGGCAGGCTTGCGGGGGGCGATGGCTACACCTTC. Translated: CAGRLAGGDGYTF.

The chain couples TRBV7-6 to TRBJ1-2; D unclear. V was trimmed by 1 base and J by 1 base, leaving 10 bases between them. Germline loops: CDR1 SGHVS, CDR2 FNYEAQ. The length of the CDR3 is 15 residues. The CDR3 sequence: CASSLGGRDNYGYTF. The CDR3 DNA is TGTGCCAGCAGCTTAGGAGGACGGGATAACTATGGCTACACCTTC.

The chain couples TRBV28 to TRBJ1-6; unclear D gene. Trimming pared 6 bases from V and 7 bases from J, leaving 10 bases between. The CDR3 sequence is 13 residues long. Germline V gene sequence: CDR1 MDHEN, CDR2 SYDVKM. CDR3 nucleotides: TGTGCCAGCAGAATAAGCCCCAATTCACCCCTCCACTTT. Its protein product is CASRISPNSPLHF.

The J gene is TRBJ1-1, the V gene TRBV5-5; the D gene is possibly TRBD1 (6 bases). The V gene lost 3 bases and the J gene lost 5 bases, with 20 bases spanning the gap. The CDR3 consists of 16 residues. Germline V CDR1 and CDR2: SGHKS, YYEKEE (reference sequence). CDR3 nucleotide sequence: TGTGCCAGCAGCTGGGGCCTCGGGGGGCGCGGGACTGAAGCTTTCTTT. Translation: CASSWGLGGRGTEAFF.

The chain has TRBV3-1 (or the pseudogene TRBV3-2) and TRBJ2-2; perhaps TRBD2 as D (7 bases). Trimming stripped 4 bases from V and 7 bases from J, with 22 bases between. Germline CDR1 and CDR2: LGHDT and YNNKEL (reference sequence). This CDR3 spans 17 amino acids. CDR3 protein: CASSPLKRGASIGELFF. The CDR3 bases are TGTGCCAGCAGCCCCCTAAAACGGGGGGCAAGTATCGGGGAGCTGTTTTTT.